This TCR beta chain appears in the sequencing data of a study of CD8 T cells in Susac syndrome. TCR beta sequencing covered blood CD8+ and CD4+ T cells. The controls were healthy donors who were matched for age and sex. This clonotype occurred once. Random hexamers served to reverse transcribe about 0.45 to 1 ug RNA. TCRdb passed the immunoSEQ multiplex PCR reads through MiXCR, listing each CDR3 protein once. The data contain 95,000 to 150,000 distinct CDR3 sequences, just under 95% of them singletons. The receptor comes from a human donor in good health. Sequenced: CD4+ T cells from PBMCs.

In DNA form, the CDR3 reads TGTGCCAGCAGATCGGGACTAGCGGGCTACAATGAGCAGTTCTTC. It specifies CASRSGLAGYNEQFF. The chain joins TRBV12-3 or TRBV12-4 to TRBJ2-1; 12 bases are a match to TRBD2. J lost 3 bases, V lost 6 bases, and 3 bases had no gene match. The CDR3 sequence is 15 residues long.